The 6 T cell receptor beta chains below were found in one sample sequenced in a study of blood T cell repertoires in COVID-19. The repertoire was sequenced with immunoSEQ multiplex PCR; TCRdb's copy has only in-frame clones and lacks some. The table shows fewer than 250,000 clones, with around 76% occurring only once. The sequenced sample consisted of PBMCs or T cells enriched from blood (not recorded which). All receptors derive from a woman in her 50s with acute COVID-19.

This chain connects TRBV28 to TRBJ2-7; D is perhaps TRBD1 (6 bases). Looked up from germline, CDR1 is MDHEN and CDR2 is SYDVKM. V dropped 1 base and J dropped 4 bases, with 26 bases sitting between them. The CDR3 contains 19 residues. The CDR3 here is CASSLYNRWTAALDYEQYV. The DNA of the CDR3 is TGTGCCAGCAGTTTATATAACCGCTGGACAGCCGCCTTGGATTACGAGCAGTACGTC.

The rearrangement joins TRBV10-3 to TRBJ1-4; the D gene is possibly TRBD1 (6 bases). Trimming left V 3 bases short and J 5 bases short, with 16 bases between. This CDR3 has 16 residues. Germline values: CDR1 ENHRY, CDR2 SYGVKD. The CDR3 sequence: CAISDGTRVLNEKLFF. In DNA form, the CDR3 reads TGTGCCATCAGTGACGGGACAAGGGTACTGAATGAAAAACTGTTTTTT.

The chain has TRBV6-4 and TRBJ1-1; D is perhaps TRBD1 (6 bases). This CDR3 spans 13 amino acids. Germline lookup yields CDR1 MRHNA and CDR2 SNTAGT. V lost 4 bases to trimming and J lost 3 bases, with 9 bases between them. The CDR3 sequence is CASSAQGHTEAFF. DNA of the CDR3: TGTGCCAGCAGTGCTCAGGGGCACACTGAAGCTTTCTTT.

The rearrangement uses TRBV19 and TRBJ1-1, with no clear D. Germline values: CDR1 LNHDA, CDR2 SQIVND (reference sequence). Between the trimmed V and J ends, which lost 1 base and 1 base, there was a span of 4 bases. The CDR3 is 13 residues long. CDR3 sequence (DNA): TGTGCCAGTAGTATAGGCGCGAACACTGAAGCTTTCTTT. Protein sequence: CASSIGANTEAFF.

DNA for the CDR3: TGTGCCAGCAGCGTAGATGGGAGGGACTATGGCTACACCTTC. It is translated as CASSVDGRDYGYTF. The chain combines TRBV9 with TRBJ1-2; D is uncertain. In germline, CDR1 is SGDLS, CDR2 YYNGEE. The V gene lost 0 bases and the J gene lost 3 bases, with 9 bases spanning the gap. The CDR3 has 14 residues.

The V and J genes are TRBV4-1 and TRBJ1-2; TRBD1 might be the D (5 bases). Per the germline V gene, CDR1 is MGHRA and CDR2 is YSYEKL. This CDR3 is built from 15 residues. Trimming took off 0 bases at V and 2 bases at J, with 10 bases between the two ends. Here the CDR3 DNA reads TGCGCCAGCAGCCAAGAAGATGACAGAAACTATGGCTACACCTTC. It yields the protein CASSQEDDRNYGYTF.